The text below deals with one T cell receptor (beta chain). What it recognizes is unknown. Study donors comprised healthy, HIV-negative adults devoid of recent acute infection or vaccination. TCRdb's table, derived via immunoSEQ multiplex PCR, lists solely in-frame clones and lacks some. The table has over a million clones, approximately 96% seen once. Trimming removed 10 bases from V and 2 bases from J; junction bases left unmatched: 13. The germline gives CDR1 SGHNT, CDR2 YYREEE (reference sequence). The CDR3 is 15 residues long. This entry is derived from a study of shared clonotypes between healthy human individuals. Study-level points and caveats: Enrolling few donors narrowed the genetic and exposure-history diversity that was represented.

This sequence joins TRBV5-4 and TRBJ2-7; the match to TRBD2 covers 9 bases. The receptor's source is a man aged 30 to 45 in good health. The sample consisted of naive CD4+ T cells sorted from blood. Subset given: CD45RA+ positively selected. The CDR3 coding sequence is TGTGCCTCATGGCGGGCGGGAGGGCCTCCCTACGAGCAGTACTTC. It specifies CASWRAGGPPYEQYF.